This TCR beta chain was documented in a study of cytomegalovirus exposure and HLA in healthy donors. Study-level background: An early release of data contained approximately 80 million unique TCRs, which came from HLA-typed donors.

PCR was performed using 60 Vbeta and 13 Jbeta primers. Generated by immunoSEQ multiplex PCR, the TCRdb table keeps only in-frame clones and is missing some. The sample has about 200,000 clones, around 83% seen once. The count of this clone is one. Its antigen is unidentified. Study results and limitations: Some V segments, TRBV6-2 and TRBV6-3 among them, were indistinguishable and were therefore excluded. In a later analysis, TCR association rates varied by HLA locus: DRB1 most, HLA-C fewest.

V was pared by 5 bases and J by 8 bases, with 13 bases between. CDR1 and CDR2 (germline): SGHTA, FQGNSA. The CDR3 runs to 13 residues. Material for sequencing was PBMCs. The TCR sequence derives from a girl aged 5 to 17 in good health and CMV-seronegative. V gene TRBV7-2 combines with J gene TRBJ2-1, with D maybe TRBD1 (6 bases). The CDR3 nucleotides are TGTGCCAGCAGCCAATCTACAGGGTATGAGCAGTTCTTC. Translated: CASSQSTGYEQFF.